This T cell receptor (beta chain) emerged from a study of T cell repertoires in cytomegalovirus infection (dated by TCRdb to the late 2010s). Turning to the overall study: Donor HLA type was relevant to the analysis, as public TCR beta signatures indicated carriage of CMV infection together with the matching HLA type.

Sequenced using an Illumina HiSeq 1500. The public reads were run again by TCRdb, first through fastp at Q25 and then through MiXCR, and only productive beta chains were kept. Records with the same CDR3 protein are collapsed into one entry carrying the most frequent genes and DNA. The sample data list around 280,000 distinct CDR3 sequences, and roughly 13% of these were observed just once. Clones ranked in the top ten supply 8.5% to 10% of the sample. On this clonotype: No cognate antigen has been identified for it. No much larger clone is present one base from it, and per-base qualities are unavailable.

On the study overall, not on this receptor specifically: Cumulative frequency of public TCR beta family members discriminated carriers of CMV infection plus the relevant HLA type in this cohort and an independent approximately 360-donor cohort. In the ex vivo response, HLA-C-restricted CMV-specific TCR beta clonotypes were dominant, and in two of eight donors the single most frequent clonotype came from this HLA-C-restricted group.

The CDR3 measures 14 amino acids from cysteine to phenylalanine. The read is trimmed to its CDR3 DNA, 42 bases read in frame from base 1. CDR1 and CDR2 (DFQATT, SNEGSKA) derive from the germline V gene (reference sequence). Deletion took 1 base off V and 5 bases off J, with a span of 14 bases between the germline ends. This receptor was identified in a human donor in good health (CMV status not recorded). Some clones in this sample may be carry-over from other donors' samples. The chain uses TRBV20-1 and TRBJ1-1, with the identity of the D gene unclear. The sequencing input was PBMCs. The CDR3 is CSARAGGGWTEAFF. The sequence in DNA is TGCAGTGCTAGAGCGGGCGGCGGTTGGACTGAAGCTTTCTTT.